This TCR beta chain was found in a study of blood T cell repertoires in COVID-19 (dated by TCRdb to 2020 to 2022). Looking at the study overall: Samples from collaborators originated in the United States, Italy and Spain and spanned both the acute and convalescent phases of COVID-19. The samples were drawn from two sources: the first 160 participants of the ongoing ImmuneRACE study, and fewer than 1,500 subjects contributed by 6 global collaborators. Where available, HLA class I and class II types were obtained from metadata supplied by the sample provider rather than from assay-based typing. The repertoires were released in a freely available public database meant as a resource for research on the immune response to SARS-CoV-2. The prospective study material was composed of cDNA or gDNA derived from T cells, B-cell-depleted T cells, or PBMCs. The dataset comprised deeply sampled blood TCRbeta repertoires from subjects exposed to, actively infected with, or recovered from COVID-19. The sample metadata nearly always contained a de-identified subject ID, COVID-19 status, age in years and sex.

This clone was detected ten times or more. Its antigen is not yet known. The input lacks base qualities; no much larger clone sits a single base away. CDR1 KGHSH and CDR2 LQKENI are derived from the germline V gene. V is cut by 5 bases and J by 0 bases, and the space between the germline ends is 8 bases. Measured from the cysteine to the phenylalanine, the CDR3 is 14 residues long. CDR3 DNA only is kept here, 42 bases in frame from base 1. TCRbeta CDR3 regions were amplified from genomic DNA using the immunoSEQ Assay, a bias-controlled multiplex PCR. The paper's data handling went like this. The number of nucleated cells in each sample was estimated from the amplification of reference gene primers within the assay. Sequence reads were collapsed and filtered to measure the absolute abundance of every unique TCRbeta CDR3 rearrangement. For each sample, productive Simpson clonality was calculated as the square root of Simpson's diversity index across productive rearrangements. In TCRdb, the immuneACCESS table is reduced to in-frame sequences with V and J assigned. These tables do not hold every clone; where another copy was compared, an unresolved V gene accounts for under half, and the others remain unexplained. V and J calls and clone size are given by that table; D and trimming were obtained from the DNA. The table for this sample lists 150,000 to 200,000 clones; approximately 85% of them were counted only once. Of the sample, roughly 8% is held by the ten largest clones.

Whole blood was collected in K2EDTA tubes by collaborating institutions according to the institutions' own protocols. Collaborator samples were shipped for TCRbeta analysis as frozen whole blood, isolated PBMCs, or DNA extracted from either sample type. The study at large found these results: How much clinical and demographic metadata was included differed by source and by participant, and the metadata was provided uncurated.

The TCR was taken from an older woman with acute or convalescent COVID-19. Sequencing input: peripheral blood. The chain employs TRBV18 and TRBJ1-3; the D gene identity is not certain. The DNA reads as follows: TGTGCCAGCTCAGCCGCAGGCTCTGGAAACACCATATATTTT. This encodes CASSAAGSGNTIYF.